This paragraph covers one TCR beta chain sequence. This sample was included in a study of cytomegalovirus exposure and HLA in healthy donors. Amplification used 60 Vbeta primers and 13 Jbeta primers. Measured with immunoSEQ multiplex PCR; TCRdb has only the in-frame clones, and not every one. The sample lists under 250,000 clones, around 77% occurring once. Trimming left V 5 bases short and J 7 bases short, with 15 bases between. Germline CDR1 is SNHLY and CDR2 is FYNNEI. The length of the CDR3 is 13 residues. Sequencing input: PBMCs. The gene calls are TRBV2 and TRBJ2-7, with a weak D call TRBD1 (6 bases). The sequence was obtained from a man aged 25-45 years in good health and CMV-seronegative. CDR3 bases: TGTGCCAGCAGTTTGGACAGTACGGGGGAGCAGTACTTC. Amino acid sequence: CASSLDSTGEQYF.